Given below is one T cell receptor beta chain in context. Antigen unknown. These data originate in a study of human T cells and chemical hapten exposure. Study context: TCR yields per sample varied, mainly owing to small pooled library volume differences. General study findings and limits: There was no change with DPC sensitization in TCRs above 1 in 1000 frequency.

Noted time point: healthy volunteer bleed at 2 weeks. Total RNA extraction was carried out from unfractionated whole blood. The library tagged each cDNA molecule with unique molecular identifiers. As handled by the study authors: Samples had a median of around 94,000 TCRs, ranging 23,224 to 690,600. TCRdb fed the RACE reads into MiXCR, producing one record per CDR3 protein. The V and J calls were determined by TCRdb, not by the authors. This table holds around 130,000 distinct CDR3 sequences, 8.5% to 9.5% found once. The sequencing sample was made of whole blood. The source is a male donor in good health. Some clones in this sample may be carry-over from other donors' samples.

The CDR3 region is CSVAVQGIEAFF. CDR3 nucleotides: TGCAGCGTTGCGGTACAGGGTATTGAAGCTTTCTTT. The rearrangement joins TRBV29-1 to TRBJ1-1; the D gene is possibly TRBD1 (6 bases). The CDR3 is 12 amino acids. The germline gives CDR1 SQVTM, CDR2 ANQGSEA. V was shortened by 4 bases and J by 7 bases, with 13 bases between the two germline ends. Combining the CDR3 with reference TRBV29-1 and TRBJ1-1 gives the whole variable domain SAVISQKPSRDICQRGTSLTIQCQVDSQVTMMFWYRQQPGQSLTLIATANQGSEATYESGFVIDKFPISRPNLTFSTLTVSNMSPEDSSIYLCSVAVQGIEAFFGQGTRLTVV.